These 13 T cell receptor beta chains originate from one sample sequenced in a study of OX40 agonist ivuxolimab in advanced cancers. Data came from immunoSEQ multiplex PCR; TCRdb stores just in-frame clones and leaves some out. The sample yields more than 55,000 clones, over 60% seen once. The sample consisted of CD4+ or CD8+ T cells sorted from blood, taken in a trial of the OX40 agonist ivuxolimab. The origin of the receptors is an adult with an advanced solid tumor such as melanoma, head and neck, liver or kidney cancer.

The chain links TRBV19 to TRBJ2-7; D might be TRBD1 or TRBD2, each matching 5 bases. Trimming removed 8 bases at V and 3 bases at J, with 20 bases between. Germline V gene sequence: CDR1 LNHDA, CDR2 SQIVND (reference sequence). CDR3 length: 15 amino acids. CDR3 bases: TGTGCCAGTTCTCCGGGACCCCATCTCTTCTACGAGCAGTACTTC. Amino acid sequence: CASSPGPHLFYEQYF.

The genes are TRBV27 and TRBJ2-7; 9 bases are shared with TRBD1. The germline gives CDR1 MNHEY, CDR2 SMNVEV (reference sequence). The CDR3 runs to 16 residues. V lost 6 bases to trimming and J lost 2 bases; unmatched junction nucleotides: 11. The CDR3 sequence is CASSRGWTGETYEQYF. CDR3 in DNA: TGTGCCAGCAGCCGGGGGTGGACAGGGGAAACCTACGAGCAGTACTTC.

The rearrangement uses TRBV5-1 and TRBJ2-7, with 8 bases that match TRBD1. V lost 3 bases, J lost 7 bases, and 9 bases stayed unmatched. This CDR3 has 14 residues. Germline V gene sequence: CDR1 SGHRS, CDR2 YFSETQ. CDR3 DNA: TGCGCCAGCAGCTCCGGACAGGGATTTGGGGAGCAGTACTTC. The encoded protein is CASSSGQGFGEQYF.

V usage is TRBV16 and J usage is TRBJ2-7; D possibly corresponds to TRBD2 (6 bases). There are 14 residues in the CDR3. Germline lookup yields CDR1 KGHSY and CDR2 FQNENV. The ends were cut back, 1 base at V and 1 base at J, with 8 bases in the middle. The CDR3 DNA reads TGTGCCAGCAGCCAATTCGCGGGGTCCTACGAGCAGTACTTC. It is translated as CASSQFAGSYEQYF.

The chain recombines TRBV18 with TRBJ1-1; D is unclear. V dropped 3 bases and J dropped 1 base, with 6 bases sitting between them. The CDR3 runs 13 residues. Germline V gene sequence: CDR1 KGHSH, CDR2 LQKENI. In DNA form, the CDR3 reads TGTGCCAGCTCACCTCAGGCGAACACTGAAGCTTTCTTT. Translated: CASSPQANTEAFF.

This sequence joins TRBV7-9 and TRBJ2-3; 10 bases agree with TRBD2. J gave up 0 bases and V 1 base, and 4 bases lay outside the gene matches. CDR3 length equals 17 residues. Germline V CDR1 and CDR2: SEHNR, FQNEAQ (reference sequence). Written as DNA, the CDR3 is TGTGCCAGCAGCTTAGGGGCTAGCGGGGGTAGCACAGATACGCAGTATTTT. Translating it yields CASSLGASGGSTDTQYF.

For this clone: Within the sample, other DNA sequences also encode this same CDR3. The CDR3 loop reads CASSPEGNYGYTF. CDR3 DNA: TGTGCCAGCTCACCCGAGGGGAACTATGGCTACACCTTC. V is TRBV18 and J is TRBJ1-2; possible D gene TRBD1, 5 bases. CDR1 is KGHSH, CDR2 LQKENI, per germline. The CDR3 spans 13 residues. V lost 3 bases, J lost 2 bases, and 7 bases lay in between.

In its sample, this clone was seen once. The genes are TRBV27 and TRBJ2-3; D is undetermined. Germline CDR1 MNHEY, CDR2 SMNVEV (reference sequence). This CDR3 comprises 14 residues. V dropped 8 bases and J dropped 3 bases, with 15 bases sitting between them. CDR3 region: CASGSVSGTDTQYF. In DNA form, the CDR3 reads TGTGCCAGCGGTTCGGTTTCTGGGACAGATACGCAGTATTTT.

This clone appeared a single time. The rearrangement uses TRBV9 and TRBJ1-1; D call uncertain. Per the germline V gene, CDR1 is SGDLS and CDR2 is YYNGEE. There are 14 residues in the CDR3. Trimming stripped 3 bases from V and 1 base from J, with 10 bases between. The CDR3 DNA follows: TGTGCCAGCAGCGCCGGACCTCAGAACACTGAAGCTTTCTTT. Encoded protein: CASSAGPQNTEAFF. Full variable domain (outside the CDR3, taken from reference TRBV9 and TRBJ1-1): DSGVTQTPKHLITATGQRVTLRCSPRSGDLSVYWYQQSLDQGLQFLIQYYNGEERAKGNILERFSAQQFPDLHSELNLSSLELGDSALYFCASSAGPQNTEAFFGQGTRLTVV.

CDR3 sequence: CASSWEGGVTGELFF. CDR3 DNA sequence: TGTGCCAGCAGTTGGGAGGGGGGAGTGACCGGGGAGCTGTTTTTT. The rearrangement joins TRBV27 to TRBJ2-2; D may be TRBD2 (7 bases). CDR1 and CDR2 from the germline V gene are MNHEY and SMNVEV (reference sequence). V lost 4 bases to trimming and J lost 5 bases, with 14 bases between them. The CDR3 is made up of 15 amino acids.

This clone appeared once. The chain uses TRBV7-8 and TRBJ2-5; TRBD1 matches at 7 bases. After removal of 6 bases from V and 5 bases from J, the junction contained 6 bases not matched to a gene. The CDR3 runs 13 residues. Germline lookup yields CDR1 SGHVS and CDR2 FQNEAQ. DNA of the CDR3: TGTGCCAGCAGTATACAGGGGCGGGAGACCCAGTACTTC. It translates to CASSIQGRETQYF.

V gene TRBV6-6 combines with J gene TRBJ2-1; no clear D. Looked up from germline, CDR1 is MNHNY and CDR2 is SVGAGI (reference sequence). This CDR3 has 14 residues. Trimming cost V 6 bases and J 3 bases, with 12 bases left between them. CDR3 region: CASRLMADYNEQFF. CDR3 in DNA: TGTGCCAGCAGATTAATGGCGGACTACAATGAGCAGTTCTTC.

The chain couples TRBV5-1 to TRBJ1-1; 10 bases align to TRBD1. Germline CDR1 and CDR2: SGHRS and YFSETQ. This CDR3 is built from 15 residues. Germline trimming cut 5 bases from V and 4 bases from J; bases unmatched to any gene: 8. DNA of the CDR3: TGCGCCAGCAGACTGACAGGGGGCTCGGGCACTGAAGCTTTCTTT. Amino acids: CASRLTGGSGTEAFF.